A single count supports the clone carrying this T cell receptor beta chain. Its antigen remains unknown. Donors came from a validation cohort of over a hundred subjects, distinct from the first 666-subject cohort. The data stem from a study of cytomegalovirus exposure and HLA in healthy donors. Background on the study: According to later analysis, the same platform produced the roughly 120 validation and about 700 first-cohort repertoires. Whole-study findings and limits: It was confirmed in vitro that a few of the CMV-associated chains were specific for CMV antigens. The study put 150 to 200 TCR beta chains on its list as cytomegalovirus-associated.

The assay was immunoSEQ multiplex PCR, and TCRdb's table has in-frame clones only and misses some. Counted here are about 140,000 clones, about 91% occurring once; the ten biggest clones make up approximately 8.5%. Germline CDR1 and CDR2: SGHTA and FQGNSA. V trimming: 4 bases; J trimming: 2 bases; junction bases outside the gene matches: 13. There are 18 residues in the CDR3. Sample: PBMCs. V and J are TRBV7-2 and TRBJ2-7; TRBD2 matches at 11 bases. This clonotype originated in a young woman in good health and CMV-seropositive. The CDR3 protein is CASSSPGLAVITTYEQYF. The DNA of the CDR3 is TGTGCCAGCAGCTCCCCGGGACTAGCGGTCATCACGACCTACGAGCAGTACTTC.